This TCR beta chain was profiled in a study of blood T cell repertoires in COVID-19. TCRdb's table, derived via immunoSEQ multiplex PCR, lists solely in-frame clones and lacks some. The data hold some 50,000 clones, with over 70% observed a single time. V was shortened by 0 bases and J by 8 bases, with 13 bases between the two germline ends. Germline V CDR1 and CDR2: MNHNS, SASEGT. The CDR3 contains 14 residues. Sequencing was done on a sample of peripheral blood. This clonotype originated in a man in his 70s with acute or convalescent COVID-19. The chain combines TRBV6-1 with TRBJ1-2, with a weak D call TRBD1 (6 bases). CDR3 residues: CASSEARQAGGYTF. CDR3 bases: TGTGCCAGCAGTGAAGCTCGACAGGCAGGGGGCTACACCTTC.